This TCR beta chain was identified in a study of blood T cell repertoires in COVID-19. For recovered donors of Cohort 3, there were two negative PCRs, clearance, or symptom resolution. How the authors handled the data: Estimates of nucleated cell counts were drawn from the amplification of reference gene primers. Sequenced by immunoSEQ multiplex PCR; TCRdb stores in-frame clones only, minus some. V and J calls and clone size are copied from that table; D and trimming were computed from the DNA. The sample includes about 400,000 clones, 87% of them seen just once. Looked up from germline, CDR1 is LNHDA and CDR2 is SQIVND (reference sequence). With V trimmed by 3 bases and J by 7 bases, 12 bases remained unmatched. This CDR3 has 18 amino acids.

The specimen was PBMCs or T cells enriched from blood (not recorded which). The V gene is TRBV19, the J gene TRBJ2-1; 13 bases match TRBD2. The TCR sequence derives from a woman aged 50 to 65 who had recovered from COVID-19. As DNA, the CDR3 is TGTGCCAGTAGTATTACTAGCGGGGGGGCCATACCTTTGAATGAGCAGTTCTTC. Residues: CASSITSGGAIPLNEQFF.